This TCR beta chain came from a study of T cell responses to AZD1222 COVID-19 vaccine. The study, taken as a whole, reports: In all cases, repertoires were sampled only after the peak T cell response. Donors were mostly white British, more females; clonal diversity possibly underestimated. As reported, nearly half of all spike-specific TCRs target variant regions that are unmutated. With two AZD1222 doses given, Spike-specific TCR breadth and depth both rose.

About this clone itself: The antigen remains unidentified.

Profiled with immunoSEQ multiplex PCR; TCRdb holds only in-frame clones, not every one. Among roughly 97,000 clones listed, about nine tenths were seen once. Germline trimming cut 2 bases from V and 5 bases from J; bases unmatched to any gene: 5. The CDR3 sequence is 16 residues long. Germline V lookup: CDR1 MGHRA, CDR2 YSYEKL. This specimen consisted of peripheral blood, obtained on day 0 of AZD1222 vaccination. The source of this sequence is an adult in good health. The V call is TRBV4-1, the J call TRBJ1-5; 11 bases map to TRBD1. The CDR3 DNA follows: TGCGCCAGCAGCCAACCGGGACAGGGGGTCCATCAGCCCCAGCATTTT. Its protein product is CASSQPGQGVHQPQHF.